This TCR beta chain was retrieved from a study of blood T cell repertoires in COVID-19 (dated by TCRdb to 2018 to 2021). For the wider study: Samples from collaborators originated in the United States, Italy and Spain and spanned both the acute and convalescent phases of COVID-19. Where available, HLA class I and class II types were taken from metadata supplied by the sample provider and were not determined by assay-based typing. Samples came from the ongoing ImmuneRACE study (first 160 participants) plus 1,254 subjects from 6 global collaborators. The material from the prospective study consisted of cDNA or gDNA derived from T cells, B-cell-depleted T cells, or PBMCs. Nearly every sample came with metadata listing a de-identified subject ID, COVID-19 status, age in years and sex. A freely available public database, intended as a resource for researchers studying the immune response to SARS-CoV-2, is where the repertoires were released. The dataset comprised deeply sampled blood TCRbeta repertoires from subjects exposed to, actively infected with, or recovered from COVID-19.

The investigation overall reported the following: How much clinical and demographic metadata was included differed by source and by participant, and the metadata was provided uncurated.

TCRbeta CDR3 regions were amplified from genomic DNA using the immunoSEQ Assay, a bias-controlled multiplex PCR. On the authors' methods: Nucleated cell counts per sample were estimated from amplification of reference gene primers within the assay. To quantify the absolute abundance of each unique TCRbeta CDR3 rearrangement, sequence reads were collapsed and filtered. For each sample, productive Simpson clonality was calculated as the square root of Simpson's diversity index over productive rearrangements. What TCRdb holds here is the immuneACCESS table cut down to in-frame rearrangements. Part of the clones is not present; checked against another copy, under half of the missing clones reflect an unresolved V gene, and the others are unexplained. V and J calls and clone size are as listed in that table; D and trimming were resolved from the DNA. The table for this sample lists about 300,000 clones; roughly nine tenths of them were counted only once. About 2.3% of the sample belongs to the ten largest clones.

Whole blood was collected in K2EDTA tubes by collaborating institutions according to the institutions' own protocols. For TCRbeta analysis, collaborators shipped samples as frozen whole blood, isolated PBMCs, or DNA extracted from either of those sample types. From its cysteine to its phenylalanine, the CDR3 spans 18 amino acids. The entry retains the CDR3 DNA only, 54 bases that are in frame from base 1. The germline V gene yields MNHNS for CDR1 and SASEGT for CDR2. The germline ends are 17 bases apart after V is trimmed by 2 bases and J by 1 base. Notes on this clone: Its antigen is still unknown. No much larger clone is present one base from it, and per-base qualities are unavailable.

Sequencing input: peripheral blood. This TCR was recovered from a man aged 18-30 years with active or convalescent COVID-19. The sequence is built from TRBV6-1 and TRBJ2-2; the D gene is unclear. CDR3 protein: CASSEPSRFYKNTGELFF. The DNA reads TGTGCCAGCAGTGAACCTAGTAGGTTTTACAAGAACACCGGGGAGCTGTTTTTT.